The clone carrying this T cell receptor (beta chain) was seen only once. This record belongs to a study of blood T cell repertoires in COVID-19. Study summary: Italy, Spain and the United States were the sources of the convalescent and acute COVID-19 samples. T cells, B-cell-depleted T cells, or PBMCs supplied cDNA or gDNA.

Original processing methods: Nucleated cell counts were estimated from reference gene primer amplification. The assay was immunoSEQ multiplex PCR, and TCRdb's table has in-frame clones only and misses some. V and J calls and clone size are given by that table; D and trimming were obtained from the DNA. Found here are over 150,000 clones, 75% to 80% of them singletons; the top ten hold 26%. Germline V gene lookup returns CDR1 SGHDT and CDR2 YYEEEE. This CDR3 spans 15 amino acids. V was trimmed by 5 bases and J by 0 bases, leaving 12 bases between them. The rearrangement links TRBV5-6 to TRBJ2-1; D is unresolved. The sample comprised peripheral blood. This clonotype originated in a woman aged 65 to 85 with acute or convalescent COVID-19. This chain's CDR3 is CASRLLAVSYNEQFF. The CDR3 DNA reads as TGTGCCAGCAGGCTGCTGGCAGTCTCCTACAATGAGCAGTTCTTC.